This TCR beta chain is drawn from a study of blood T cells in healthy people across ages. This clonotype was detected a few times. This CDR3 has 13 amino acids. CDR1 is LGHNA, CDR2 YSLEER, per germline. V lost 1 base and J lost 5, with 7 bases in between. A second roughly 7 to 12 cycle PCR used barcoded and J-beta primers. A single record per CDR3 protein comes from TCRdb applying MiXCR to the 5' RACE reads. The sample holds about 1.5 million distinct CDR3 sequences, 42% seen once. This clonotype was obtained from a woman younger than 30 in good health. The specimen was blood. The J gene is TRBJ2-3, the V gene TRBV4-3; D is undetermined. The CDR3 loop reads CASSQVYRDTQYF. In DNA, the CDR3 is TGCGCCAGCAGCCAAGTTTACCGAGATACGCAGTATTTT.